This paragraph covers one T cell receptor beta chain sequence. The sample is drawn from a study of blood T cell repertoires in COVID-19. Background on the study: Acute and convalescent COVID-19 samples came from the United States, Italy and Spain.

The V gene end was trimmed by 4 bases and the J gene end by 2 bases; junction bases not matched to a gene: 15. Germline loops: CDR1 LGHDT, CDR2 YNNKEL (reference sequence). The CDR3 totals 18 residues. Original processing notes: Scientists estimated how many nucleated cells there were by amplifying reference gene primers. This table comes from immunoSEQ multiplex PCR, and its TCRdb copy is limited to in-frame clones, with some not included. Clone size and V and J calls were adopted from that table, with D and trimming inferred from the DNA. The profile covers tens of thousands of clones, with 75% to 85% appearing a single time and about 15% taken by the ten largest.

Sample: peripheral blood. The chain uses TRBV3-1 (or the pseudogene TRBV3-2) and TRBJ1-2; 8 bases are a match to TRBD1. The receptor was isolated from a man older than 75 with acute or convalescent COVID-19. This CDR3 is CASSPTAGQGSGNYGYTF. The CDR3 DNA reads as TGTGCCAGCAGCCCCACCGCAGGACAGGGTTCAGGAAACTATGGCTACACCTTC.